Detailed here is one T cell receptor (beta chain). Germline loops: CDR1 MNHEY, CDR2 SVGEGT. There are 13 residues in the CDR3. Between the trimmed V and J ends, which lost 2 bases and 8 bases, there was a span of 12 bases. The data were produced by immunoSEQ multiplex PCR, yet TCRdb's version contains in-frame clones alone and is incomplete. Here the sample spans about 140,000 clones, approximately 80% being singletons. The sample originates from a study of blood T cell repertoires in COVID-19. The rearrangement links TRBV6-2 or TRBV6-3 to TRBJ1-2; D gene ambiguous. Source material: peripheral blood. This sequence originates from a woman aged 60-70 years with active or convalescent COVID-19. In nucleotides, the CDR3 is TGTGCCAGCAGTTACAACCCGCGGCGAGGCTACACCTTC. Amino acids: CASSYNPRRGYTF.